This T cell receptor (beta chain) was retrieved from a study of PD-1 blockade in mismatch repair-deficient tumors (dated by TCRdb to 2016 to 2017). Concerning the study at large: The trial enrolled under 90 consecutive patients with 11 to 12 mismatch repair-deficient cancer types between 2013 and 2016, all previously treated and progressing. Tumor-associated T cell clones in the peripheral blood of patients responding to PD-1 blockade were tracked using deep sequencing of TCR CDR3 regions. Results and caveats for the whole study, not just this receptor: Tumor-resident clones, often undetectable in blood before treatment, expanded rapidly after pembrolizumab and then contracted, generally before radiologic responses.

The germline V gene sets CDR1 to MRHNA and CDR2 to SNTAGT. V was cut back by 3 bases and J by 5 bases, leaving a gap of 13 bases between them. Its CDR3 holds 14 amino acids, cysteine through phenylalanine. Left in the record is the CDR3 DNA by itself, 42 bases read in frame from the first base. Library construction relied on the immunoSEQ multiplex PCR assay. TCRdb holds this immuneACCESS table with in-frame rearrangements only. Some clones are missing; in checked studies, unresolved V genes explain under half, and the rest has no known cause. The sample table contains some 100,000 clones; only one count was recorded for 65% to 85% of them. The top ten constitute about 6.3% of the sample. Details on this clone: Its antigen has not been determined. Base qualities were left out, and no much larger clone turns up one base away.

Mismatch repair deficiency in every enrolled patient was established by polymerase chain reaction or immunohistochemistry. A few patients who responded to pembrolizumab therapy underwent TCR sequencing. The phase II trial prospectively tested pembrolizumab PD-1 blockade in advanced mismatch repair-deficient cancers regardless of tissue of origin. Peripheral blood T cell samples were collected serially, before PD-1 blockade began and at several time points afterward. The timing of each blood sample was reported as weeks after the first dose of pembrolizumab. The rearrangement joined TRBV6-4 to TRBJ2-5; a tentative D call is TRBD1 (5 bases match). This receptor was identified in an adult with mismatch repair-deficient cancer. The source was peripheral blood, collected less than 37 weeks after starting pembrolizumab. The sequenced DNA is TGTGCCAGCAGTGAAGGGCAGGGCTGGGAGACCCAGTACTTC. This is translated as CASSEGQGWETQYF.